Each of the 24 T cell receptor beta chains below was sequenced from the same sample in a study of blood T cell repertoires in COVID-19. Repertoires were generated with immunoSEQ multiplex PCR, while TCRdb's copy carries only in-frame clones and drops some. The data show about 240,000 clones, around 90% seen once. What was sequenced was peripheral blood. Every receptor here comes from a man in his 60s who had recovered from COVID-19.

This clone was seen only a few times. The chain uses TRBV7-2 and TRBJ2-7; perhaps TRBD1 as D (5 bases). The CDR3 spans 13 residues. Trimming pared 5 bases from V and 0 bases from J, leaving 8 bases between. Germline V gives CDR1 SGHTA, CDR2 FQGNSA. The CDR3 reads CASSRRDSYEQYF. Written as DNA, the CDR3 is TGTGCCAGCAGCCGCAGGGACTCCTACGAGCAGTACTTC.

This clone has just a few counts. V and J are TRBV5-4 and TRBJ1-1; D ambiguous. Trimming stripped 2 bases from V and 3 bases from J, with 8 bases between. CDR1 SGHNT and CDR2 YYREEE come from the germline V gene (reference sequence). This CDR3 spans 13 amino acids. CDR3 DNA sequence: TGTGCCAGCAGCTTTAATCTAGACACTGAAGCTTTCTTT. Protein sequence: CASSFNLDTEAFF.

The chain links TRBV12-3 or TRBV12-4 to TRBJ1-4; 9 bases map to TRBD1. The CDR3 loop spans 13 amino acids. The trim removed 6 bases at V and 10 bases at J, leaving 6 bases unmatched. CDR3 bases: TGTGCCAGCAGCCCGGGACAGGGCATAAAACTGTTTTTT. This translates into CASSPGQGIKLFF.

The genes are TRBV18 and TRBJ1-2; D not resolved. Germline V lookup: CDR1 KGHSH, CDR2 LQKENI. Between the trimmed V and J ends, which lost 3 bases and 8 bases, there was a span of 13 bases. The CDR3 totals 13 residues. The CDR3 loop is CASSPRGSEGYTF. In nucleotides, the CDR3 is TGTGCCAGCTCACCCCGAGGCTCGGAAGGCTACACCTTC.

V gene TRBV30 combines with J gene TRBJ1-2; D might be TRBD1 (5 bases). The germline CDR1 and CDR2 sequences are GTSNPN and SVGIG (reference sequence). This CDR3 is built from 15 residues. Trimming left V 3 bases short and J 4 bases short, with 18 bases between. CDR3 protein: CAWRRLGAGGYGYTF. The DNA for the CDR3 is TGTGCCTGGAGGCGGCTAGGGGCCGGTGGCTATGGCTACACCTTC.

V is TRBV7-2 and J is TRBJ1-2, with D perhaps matching TRBD1 (6 bases). In germline, CDR1 is SGHTA, CDR2 FQGNSA. V lost 5 bases and J 2 bases, leaving 12 bases between the germline ends. This CDR3 is built from 14 residues. Here the CDR3 DNA reads TGTGCCAGCAGCGTGGGACACCTGAACTATGGCTACACCTTC. Protein sequence: CASSVGHLNYGYTF.

The CDR3: CASSFQGVLYF. CDR3 nucleotide sequence: TGTGCCAGCAGCTTCCAGGGTGTTCTGTACTTC. This chain links TRBV7-6 with TRBJ2-7, with a possible D match to TRBD1 (5 bases). The CDR3 has 11 residues. Germline CDR1 reads SGHVS; CDR2 reads FNYEAQ. V dropped 3 bases and J dropped 12 bases, with 12 bases sitting between them.

The chain combines TRBV3-1 (or the pseudogene TRBV3-2) with TRBJ2-2, with 7 positions matching TRBD2. The CDR3 is 15 residues long. Germline V gene data show CDR1 as LGHDT and CDR2 as YNNKEL (reference sequence). Unmatched junction bases numbered 6, after V lost 1 base and J lost 7 bases. The CDR3 DNA sequence: TGTGCCAGCAGCCAAGTTTCAGGGAGGGACGGGGAGCTGTTTTTT. Its translation: CASSQVSGRDGELFF.

This chain uses TRBV6-6 with TRBJ2-7; tentative D call: TRBD1 (6 bases). Between the trimmed V and J ends, which lost 2 bases and 9 bases, there was a span of 23 bases. Per germline, CDR1 MNHNY and CDR2 SVGAGI (reference sequence). The CDR3 loop spans 16 amino acids. The CDR3 DNA is TGTGCCAGCAGTTACGTGAGGGTGGGGGCCTTTCTCGTGCAGTACTTC. Translating gives CASSYVRVGAFLVQYF.

J is TRBJ1-1 and V is TRBV5-1; maybe TRBD1 (5 bases). The CDR3 is made up of 15 amino acids. The germline gives CDR1 SGHRS, CDR2 YFSETQ. V lost 0 bases to trimming and J lost 3 bases, with 12 bases between them. This chain's CDR3 is CASSLGDWTHTEAFF. The DNA for the CDR3 is TGCGCCAGCAGCTTGGGGGACTGGACCCACACTGAAGCTTTCTTT.

V is TRBV3-1 (or the pseudogene TRBV3-2) and J is TRBJ2-3, with D perhaps matching TRBD2 (5 bases). The CDR3 covers 15 residues. V lost 3 bases and J lost 2, with 12 bases in between. Germline V gives CDR1 LGHDT, CDR2 YNNKEL (reference sequence). The CDR3 DNA reads as TGTGCCAGCAGCCATGCGGGTCCACTCACAGATACGCAGTATTTT. Protein sequence: CASSHAGPLTDTQYF.

The chain has TRBV5-8 and TRBJ2-2; no clear D gene. The CDR3 covers 17 residues. With 2 bases removed from V and 1 base from J, the gap between germline ends came to 15 bases. Germline V gene data show CDR1 as SGHTS and CDR2 as YDEGEE. The CDR3 coding sequence is TGTGCCAGCAGCTTAAGATCGAGGCTAAAGAACACCGGGGAGCTGTTTTTT. As protein: CASSLRSRLKNTGELFF.

This clone was found once. CDR3 DNA: TGCGCCAGCAGCTCTAGCGGGGGGCAAGAGACCCAGTACTTC. Translated: CASSSSGGQETQYF. This chain uses TRBV5-1 with TRBJ2-5, with TRBD2 matching 11 bases. Trimming removed 3 bases from V and 2 bases from J; junction bases left unmatched: 0. This CDR3 has 14 residues. Per germline, CDR1 SGHRS and CDR2 YFSETQ.

The V gene is TRBV19, the J gene TRBJ1-5, with TRBD1 identical over 7 bases. The germline CDR1 and CDR2 sequences are LNHDA and SQIVND (reference sequence). V lost 5 bases to trimming and J lost 2 bases; unmatched junction nucleotides: 9. There are 16 residues in the CDR3. Here the CDR3 reads CASSDPGTVGNQPQHF. Written as DNA, the CDR3 is TGTGCCAGTAGTGACCCCGGGACAGTCGGCAATCAGCCCCAGCATTTT. Together with reference TRBV19 and TRBJ1-5, the CDR3 gives the full variable domain: DGGITQSPKYLFRKEGQNVTLSCEQNLNHDAMYWYRQDPGQGLRLIYYSQIVNDFQKGDIAEGYSVSREKKESFPLTVTSAQKNPTAFYLCASSDPGTVGNQPQHFGDGTRLSIL.

The chain links TRBV21-1 to TRBJ2-7; the table assigns TRBD2, which was not confirmed against the DNA. TRBV21-1 is a pseudogene. The CDR3 consists of 16 residues. DNA for the CDR3: TGTGCCAGCAGCAAAGTGCGGGCTTATGGCTCCTACGAGCAGTACGTC. Its translation is CASSKVRAYGSYEQYV.

This clone was detected a few times. The V gene is TRBV5-1, the J gene TRBJ1-2; D ambiguous. The V end lost 1 base, the J end lost 8 bases, and 15 bases lay between the germline ends. Germline loops: CDR1 SGHRS, CDR2 YFSETQ. There are 14 residues in the CDR3. The DNA for the CDR3 is TGCGCCAGCAGCTTGACCTGGGAGAGCCGCGGCTACACCTTC. Its translation is CASSLTWESRGYTF.

The V call is TRBV20-1, the J call TRBJ1-2, with unresolved D. The V end was cut by 6 bases, the J end by 8 bases, with 13 bases between. The germline gives CDR1 DFQATT, CDR2 SNEGSKA (reference sequence). This CDR3 has 11 residues. As DNA, the CDR3 is TGCAGTGCCCCCAGGCTTGGCGGCTACACCTTC. Translated: CSAPRLGGYTF.

This chain joins TRBV11-2 and TRBJ2-1, with TRBD2 matching 7 bases. Germline V gene data show CDR1 as SGHAT and CDR2 as FQNNGV. CDR3 size: 15 residues. The V segment lost 1 base and the J segment 10 bases; nucleotides outside the gene matches: 10. In DNA form, the CDR3 reads TGTGCCAGCAGCTTAGCGGGGGGTCGTGGTGCGGAGCAGTTCTTC. Translation gives CASSLAGGRGAEQFF.

The count of this clone is one. This chain connects TRBV9 to TRBJ2-5; 7 nucleotides agree with TRBD2. CDR1 is SGDLS, CDR2 YYNGEE, per germline. The CDR3 totals 14 residues. The V and J ends lost 2 bases and 0 bases, in that order; junction bases with no gene match: 1. In DNA, the CDR3 is TGTGCCAGCAGCGTCGGGGGGTACCAAGAGACCCAGTACTTC. The encoded protein is CASSVGGYQETQYF.

This clone occurred a few times. The chain links TRBV7-9 to TRBJ1-5; no firm D call. Germline-derived CDR1 and CDR2 are SEHNR and FQNEAQ (reference sequence). The germline V and J ends were trimmed by 5 bases and 4 bases, with 6 bases remaining between them. The CDR3 has 12 amino acids. The CDR3 reads CASSPMNQPQHF. CDR3 DNA sequence: TGTGCCAGCAGCCCCATGAATCAGCCCCAGCATTTT.

This clone was observed a single time. The V call is TRBV12-3 or TRBV12-4, the J call TRBJ2-1; D possibly corresponds to TRBD1 (7 bases). Trimming pared 4 bases from V and 8 bases from J, leaving 9 bases between. The CDR3 loop spans 12 amino acids. This chain's CDR3 is CASSSRGDEQFF. CDR3 coding DNA: TGTGCCAGCAGTTCCAGGGGGGATGAGCAGTTCTTC.

This clone came up once. J is TRBJ2-5 and V is TRBV29-1; 10 positions match TRBD1. The CDR3 has 13 amino acids. Unmatched junction bases numbered 7, after V lost 7 bases and J lost 5 bases. Germline V gene lookup returns CDR1 SQVTM and CDR2 ANQGSEA. The DNA for the CDR3 is TGCAGCGCAGAGGGACAGGGGTGGGAGACCCAGTACTTC. Protein: CSAEGQGWETQYF.

This rearrangement joins TRBV9 to TRBJ2-3; 11 bases are shared with TRBD2. This CDR3 region has 17 residues. J was trimmed by 0 bases and V by 4 bases; bases with no gene match: 7. Germline V CDR1 and CDR2: SGDLS, YYNGEE. The DNA of the CDR3 is TGTGCCAGCAGCCCACGACTAGCGGGGATTAGCACAGATACGCAGTATTTT. This translates into CASSPRLAGISTDTQYF.

This chain connects TRBV5-6 to TRBJ1-5; 10 nucleotides agree with TRBD1. This CDR3 region has 16 residues. The V gene end was trimmed by 0 bases and the J gene end by 3 bases; junction bases not matched to a gene: 3. CDR1 and CDR2 from the germline V gene are SGHDT and YYEEEE. CDR3 nucleotide sequence: TGTGCCAGCAGCTTGGCCGGGACAGGGGACAATCAGCCCCAGCATTTT. This encodes CASSLAGTGDNQPQHF.